Listed below are T cell receptor beta chains from one sample, sequenced in a study of T cells in Graves' hyperthyroidism and ophthalmopathy. TCRdb re-called the multiplex PCR reads with MiXCR, one entry per CDR3 protein. The table lists fewer than 350,000 distinct CDR3 sequences, about an eighth of them singletons. The sample was blood. These receptors were collected from a woman in her thirties or forties with Graves' hyperthyroidism. Both conserved end residues are part of each CDR3. D genes are given only for firm matches. Not every row has a clone size; where given, it reads once, few, many or a size class.

DNA: TGTGCCAGTACCCCGGTCAGGGGAGGGGAGCAGTACTTC; CDR3: CASTPVRGGEQYF; D: NA; V: TRBV19; size: NA; J: TRBJ2-7
DNA: TGCGCCAGCAGCTTGGGCTCCACGGGAGTCGAAGATACGCAGTATTTT; CDR3: CASSLGSTGVEDTQYF; D: NA; V: TRBV5-1; size: many; J: TRBJ2-3
DNA: TGTGCCAGCTCACCGAGGACAGGGTTCCAAGAGACCCAGTACTTC; CDR3: CASSPRTGFQETQYF; D: TRBD1; V: TRBV18; size: NA; J: TRBJ2-5
DNA: TGTGCCAGCTCATCAAGTCCAGCTGACACTGAAGCTTTCTTT; CDR3: CASSSSPADTEAFF; D: NA; V: TRBV18; size: many; J: TRBJ1-1
DNA: TGTGCCAACAGTTACGGGGGTCCTGGGCAGCCCCAGCATTTT; CDR3: CANSYGGPGQPQHF; D: NA; V: TRBV6-2/TRBV6-3; size: few; J: TRBJ1-5
DNA: TGTGCCAGTAGTATAGATCTGGGACAGATCTATGGCTACACCTTC; CDR3: CASSIDLGQIYGYTF; D: TRBD1; V: TRBV19; size: NA; J: TRBJ1-2
DNA: TGTGCCAGCAGTTTACGAGGACGGAGCAATCAGCCCCAGCATTTT; CDR3: CASSLRGRSNQPQHF; D: NA; V: TRBV28; size: many; J: TRBJ1-5
DNA: TGTGCCAGCAGCTTAGAAGGACTCTATGGCTACACCTTC; CDR3: CASSLEGLYGYTF; D: NA; V: TRBV7-8; size: many; J: TRBJ1-2
DNA: TGCAGTGCGGAGGGACAGGTCCCCTACGAGCAGTACTTC; CDR3: CSAEGQVPYEQYF; D: TRBD1; V: TRBV20-1; size: few; J: TRBJ2-7
DNA: TGTGCCAGCAGTGGAGACAGTTCCTACGAGCAGTACTTC; CDR3: CASSGDSSYEQYF; D: NA; V: TRBV6-1; size: few; J: TRBJ2-7
DNA: TGTGCCAGCAGCCCGGACCGAAGGGGCCATGGCTACACCTTC; CDR3: CASSPDRRGHGYTF; D: NA; V: TRBV28; size: many; J: TRBJ1-2
DNA: TGCGCCAGCAGAAAAAACAGTGGACAGGGGAGGGCCGGGGAGCTGTTTTTT; CDR3: CASRKNSGQGRAGELFF; D: TRBD1; V: TRBV4-1; size: NA; J: TRBJ2-2
DNA: TGCAGTGCCAGGGGGGGGTTTCAGAATTCACCCCTCCACTTT; CDR3: CSARGGFQNSPLHF; D: TRBD1; V: TRBV20-1; size: many; J: TRBJ1-6
DNA: TGTGCCAGCAGTTCCCCGACAGGGGTGGGGGTAGAGACCCAGTACTTC; CDR3: CASSSPTGVGVETQYF; D: TRBD1; V: TRBV28; size: many; J: TRBJ2-5
DNA: TGTGCCAGCAGCGCCCGCCTAGCGGGAGGGAACAATGAGCAGTTCTTC; CDR3: CASSARLAGGNNEQFF; D: TRBD2; V: TRBV14; size: many; J: TRBJ2-1
DNA: TGTGCCAGCAGTAGCGGGAATGCCTACAATGAGCAGTTCTTC; CDR3: CASSSGNAYNEQFF; D: TRBD2; V: TRBV3-1; size: many; J: TRBJ2-1
DNA: TGTGCCAGTAGTCCCCTCGGGGCTGACGGCTATGGCTACACCTTC; CDR3: CASSPLGADGYGYTF; D: NA; V: TRBV19; size: few; J: TRBJ1-2
DNA: TGCAGCGGACTAGCGGGAGGTGGTGAGCAGTTCTTC; CDR3: CSGLAGGGEQFF; D: TRBD2; V: TRBV20-1; size: many; J: TRBJ2-1
DNA: TGTGCCAGCAGCTACCATCGGGACACTTCTACTGAAGCTTTCTTT; CDR3: CASSYHRDTSTEAFF; D: NA; V: TRBV7-2; size: many; J: TRBJ1-1
DNA: TGTGCCAGCAGTTACTCGGCTAGCGGGGGAGGGGAGCAGTTCTTC; CDR3: CASSYSASGGGEQFF; D: TRBD2; V: TRBV12-3/TRBV12-4; size: NA; J: TRBJ2-1
DNA: TGTGCCAGCAGCTTAGGGGGTGGGCTGGGGGCCAACGTCCTGACTTTC; CDR3: CASSLGGGLGANVLTF; D: NA; V: TRBV7-2; size: many; J: TRBJ2-6
DNA: TGTGCCAGCAGCGGGTCTATAACGATCGAGCAGTACTTC; CDR3: CASSGSITIEQYF; D: NA; V: TRBV28; size: many; J: TRBJ2-7
DNA: TGTGCCAGCAGTTCCCCTACCGGGACAAACTACGAGCAGTACTTC; CDR3: CASSSPTGTNYEQYF; D: NA; V: TRBV6-2/TRBV6-3; size: many; J: TRBJ2-7
DNA: TGTGCCAGCAGCCAAGGACAGGGGCCGGACGAGCAGTACTTC; CDR3: CASSQGQGPDEQYF; D: TRBD1; V: TRBV7-6; size: NA; J: TRBJ2-7